These 8 T cell receptor beta chains share one sample of origin, sequenced in a study of early T cells in non-severe SARS-CoV-2 infection. TCRdb fed the 5' RACE reads into MiXCR, producing one record per CDR3 protein. The table records roughly 80,000 distinct CDR3 sequences, less than 8% of them present only once. Sequenced material: whole blood. The receptors stem from an adult who was a healthcare worker with PCR-confirmed SARS-CoV-2 infection or an uninfected control (not recorded which).

This clonotype was detected many times. The chain links TRBV3-1 to TRBJ2-1; the D gene could be TRBD1 or TRBD2 (5 bases each). The CDR3 is 15 amino acids. V was shortened by 1 base and J by 3 bases, with 10 bases between the two germline ends. Germline V gives CDR1 LGHDT, CDR2 YNNKEL (reference sequence). CDR3 sequence: CASSQVWGNYNEQFF. As DNA, the CDR3 is TGTGCCAGCAGCCAAGTTTGGGGGAACTACAATGAGCAGTTCTTC.

The V and J genes are TRBV5-1 and TRBJ1-4; 9 positions agree with TRBD1. Germline lookup yields CDR1 SGHRS and CDR2 YFSETQ. Unmatched junction bases numbered 5, after V lost 4 bases and J lost 1 base. The CDR3 is 16 residues long. CDR3 amino acids: CASSAGQGVTNEKLFF. The CDR3 DNA reads TGCGCCAGCAGCGCGGGACAGGGCGTAACTAATGAAAAACTGTTTTTT.

The rearrangement joins TRBV2 to TRBJ1-5; 7 bases agree with TRBD1. This CDR3 comprises 13 residues. Trimming at V came to 11 bases and at J to 6 bases, leaving 10 bases not matched to a gene. Looked up from germline, CDR1 is SNHLY and CDR2 is FYNNEI. The CDR3 DNA is TGTGCCTCCAGCGGGACAGTCATTCAGCCCCAGCATTTT. This gives the protein CASSGTVIQPQHF.

This clonotype was recorded a few times. The chain uses TRBV6-1 and TRBJ2-7; TRBD2 might be the D (6 bases). CDR3 length equals 12 residues. Germline assignment: CDR1 MNHNS and CDR2 SASEGT. V lost 5 bases to trimming and J lost 5 bases, with 10 bases between them. CDR3 in DNA: TGTGCCAGCAGTAGGGGACTGAACGAGCAGTACTTC. Its translation: CASSRGLNEQYF.

This rearrangement joins TRBV9 to TRBJ1-5, with D unresolved. Trimming cost V 0 bases and J 5 bases, with 12 bases left between them. The germline V gene has CDR1 SGDLS and CDR2 YYNGEE. This CDR3 is 15 amino acids long. CDR3 amino acids: CASSVGVREDQPQHF. The CDR3 nucleotides read TGTGCCAGCAGCGTAGGAGTAAGGGAGGATCAGCCCCAGCATTTT.

This clonotype was counted at least ten times. The chain links TRBV20-1 to TRBJ2-7; D call uncertain. Per the germline V gene, CDR1 is DFQATT and CDR2 is SNEGSKA (reference sequence). The CDR3 extends over 13 amino acids. The ends were cut back, 1 base at V and 0 bases at J, with 7 bases in the middle. The CDR3 loop is CSARAQSSYEQYF. The DNA for the CDR3 is TGCAGTGCTAGAGCGCAGAGCTCCTACGAGCAGTACTTC.

The chain uses TRBV2 and TRBJ1-2, with D uncertain. The V end lost 4 bases, the J end lost 4 bases, and 13 bases lay between the germline ends. Germline V gives CDR1 SNHLY, CDR2 FYNNEI. The CDR3 contains 14 residues. CDR3 nucleotide sequence: TGTGCCAGCAGTGCCCGCGGGGATGGCTATGGCTACACCTTC. Protein product: CASSARGDGYGYTF.

This clonotype was counted only a few times. The rearrangement links TRBV5-6 to TRBJ2-7; the match to TRBD1 covers 8 bases. The CDR3 loop spans 14 amino acids. J lost 4 bases, V lost 4 bases, and 7 bases had no gene match. CDR1 SGHDT and CDR2 YYEEEE come from the germline V gene. The CDR3: CASSRIGQGYEQYF. The CDR3 nucleotides are TGTGCCAGCAGCCGTATAGGACAGGGTTACGAGCAGTACTTC.